Listed below are T cell receptor beta chains from one sample, sequenced in a study of T cells in localized non-small cell lung cancer. Here immunoSEQ multiplex PCR was the method, and the copy in TCRdb shows in-frame clones only, minus some. This sample has 11,000 or so clones; 80% to 90% occur once, and the top ten carry approximately 8.6%. The sequencing here drew on peripheral blood, taken before any cancer treatment. All receptors derive from a male donor older than 55 with stage III lung adenocarcinoma. The CDR3 runs from the conserved cysteine through the conserved F or W. Each record gives: D gene, V gene, clone size, J gene, CDR3 DNA, CDR3 protein. A D gene is named only where the DNA matches it firmly. Size tells how often a clone was seen (once, few, many) or the class of an expanded clone, and some rows leave it out.

NA	TRBV6-5	NA	TRBJ2-5	TGTGCCAGCAGTTACTCGGGAAGATACGGAGAGACCCAGTACTTC	CASSYSGRYGETQYF
NA	TRBV27	NA	TRBJ2-3	TGTGCCAGCAGGACGTTCGGCACAGATACGCAGTATTTT	CASRTFGTDTQYF
NA	TRBV7-2	NA	TRBJ2-7	TGTGCCAGCAGCATTAGCGAGCCCTACGAGCAGTACTTC	CASSISEPYEQYF
TRBD2	TRBV27	NA	TRBJ2-3	TGTGCCAGCAGTTTACCCGGACTAGCGGGGGCCCCCAGAACGCAGTATTTT	CASSLPGLAGAPRTQYF
TRBD2	TRBV5-4	NA	TRBJ2-1	TGTGCCAGCAGCTTCAAAAGGCTAGCGGGTAACAATGAGCAGTTCTTC	CASSFKRLAGNNEQFF
NA	TRBV7-9	NA	TRBJ1-3	TGTGCCAGCAGCTCCTCCTTAAGTTTCGGAAACACCATATATTTT	CASSSSLSFGNTIYF
NA	TRBV7-9	NA	TRBJ1-1	TGTGCCAGCAGGAGGACGGGGGGCGGCGGCACTGAAGCTTTCTTT	CASRRTGGGGTEAFF
NA	TRBV7-9	NA	TRBJ2-7	TGTGCCAGCAGCTACCAGGGCTACGAGCAGTACTTC	CASSYQGYEQYF
NA	TRBV7-2	few	TRBJ2-6	TGTGCCAGCAGCCGGGACATCGCAGTTGGGGCCAACGTCCTGACTTTC	CASSRDIAVGANVLTF
TRBD2	TRBV28	NA	TRBJ2-1	TGTGCCAGCAGTTTATCTCCTAGCGGCAACTACAATGAGCAGTTCTTC	CASSLSPSGNYNEQFF
TRBD1	TRBV13	NA	TRBJ1-2	TGTGCCAGCAGCTTAATGATTTATGCGGACAGGGCCTATGGCTACACCTTC	CASSLMIYADRAYGYTF
NA	TRBV9	NA	TRBJ2-7	TGTGCCAGCAGCGTAGAACGGGTCTCCTACGAGCAGTACTTC	CASSVERVSYEQYF
NA	TRBV7-9	NA	TRBJ2-1	TGTGCCAGCAGCCATCCAGCGGTACTCCTTATAAATGAGCAGTTCTTC	CASSHPAVLLINEQFF
NA	TRBV6-9	once	TRBJ2-7	TGTGCCAGCACCCCGGCTCGGGCTAGCTACGAGCAGTACTTC	CASTPARASYEQYF
NA	TRBV7-2	NA	TRBJ2-7	TGTGCCAGCAGCCCAGGGCATTCCTACGAGCAGTACTTC	CASSPGHSYEQYF
NA	TRBV5-1	NA	TRBJ2-7	TGCGCCAGCAGCTCCTCGCGGGCAGGGTCCTACGAGCAGTACTTC	CASSSSRAGSYEQYF
TRBD1	TRBV7-9	NA	TRBJ2-6	TGTGCCAGCAGCTCATCAGGGGGCACTGGGGCCAACGTCCTGACTTTC	CASSSSGGTGANVLTF
TRBD1	TRBV5-1	NA	TRBJ2-3	TGCGCCAGCAGAGCCGGGACAGGGGGCATAACAGATACGCAGTATTTT	CASRAGTGGITDTQYF
NA	TRBV7-2	NA	TRBJ2-3	TGTGCCAGCAGCTGGGGACCGGAGAAGGCAGATACGCAGTATTTT	CASSWGPEKADTQYF
TRBD1	TRBV28	NA	TRBJ1-2	TGTGCCAGCAGTCCCCGGACAGGGATAACCTATGGCTACACCTTC	CASSPRTGITYGYTF
TRBD1	TRBV6-1	NA	TRBJ2-1	TGTGCCAGCAGTCCAGGGGGCTACAATGAGCAGTTCTTC	CASSPGGYNEQFF
TRBD2	TRBV28	NA	TRBJ2-3	TGTGCCAGCAGTTTGACTAGCGGGGGTCAGGCAGATACGCAGTATTTT	CASSLTSGGQADTQYF
NA	TRBV7-9	NA	TRBJ1-2	TGTGCCAGCAGCTTAGGGTTTGACATTTCTACCTATGGCTACACCTTC	CASSLGFDISTYGYTF
TRBD1	TRBV7-3	few	TRBJ2-5	TGTGCCAGCAGCCTCGGGACAGGGAAGGGGACCCAGTACTTC	CASSLGTGKGTQYF
TRBD2	TRBV12-5	NA	TRBJ2-3	TGTGCTAGTGGTTTGCGGACTAGCGGCACAGATACGCAGTATTTT	CASGLRTSGTDTQYF
NA	TRBV21-1	NA	TRBJ2-5	TGTGCCAGCAGCAAAGCTCTAGTCGAGACCCAGTACTTC	CASSKALVETQYF
NA	TRBV2	few	TRBJ2-5	TGTGCCAGCACTGGGCGGGGGCAGCGGGCGTTGGAAGAGACCCAGTACTTC	CASTGRGQRALEETQYF
TRBD1	TRBV7-2	NA	TRBJ2-7	TGTGCCAGCAGCCAAACAGGGGTCGAGCAGTACTTC	CASSQTGVEQYF
NA	TRBV5-6	NA	TRBJ2-1	TGTGCCAGCAGCTTGGGGCACGGGGGCAATGAGCAGTTCTTC	CASSLGHGGNEQFF
TRBD2	TRBV7-2	few	TRBJ2-1	TGTGCCAGCAGCTTACAGGCGGGAGCAAATGAGCAGTTCTTC	CASSLQAGANEQFF
TRBD2	TRBV5-4	NA	TRBJ2-3	TGTGCCAGCAGCTTGTACGGGGGAGGGGATACGCAGTATTTT	CASSLYGGGDTQYF
NA	TRBV6-6	NA	TRBJ2-3	TGTGCCAGCGCCCGGGACCGGGATCCCACAGATACGCAGTATTTT	CASARDRDPTDTQYF
NA	TRBV2	NA	TRBJ1-4	TGTGCCAGCCGCTCTGGGGGAAAACTGTTTTTT	CASRSGGKLFF
TRBD2	TRBV6-6	NA	TRBJ2-3	TGTGCCAGCAGTCCCCATACTAGCGGCAACACAGATACGCAGTATTTT	CASSPHTSGNTDTQYF
NA	TRBV7-2	NA	TRBJ2-5	TGTGCCAGCAGCACGGGGCCAGAGACCCAGTACTTC	CASSTGPETQYF